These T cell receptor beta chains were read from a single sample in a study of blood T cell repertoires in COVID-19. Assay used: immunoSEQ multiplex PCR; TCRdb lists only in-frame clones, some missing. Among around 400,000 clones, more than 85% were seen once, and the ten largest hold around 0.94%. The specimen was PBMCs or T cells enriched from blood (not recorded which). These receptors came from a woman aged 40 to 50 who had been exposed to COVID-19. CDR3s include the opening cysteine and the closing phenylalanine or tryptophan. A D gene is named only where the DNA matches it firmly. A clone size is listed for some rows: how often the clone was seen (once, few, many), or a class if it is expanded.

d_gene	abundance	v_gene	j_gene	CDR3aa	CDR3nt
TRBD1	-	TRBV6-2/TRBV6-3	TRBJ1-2	CASSRQGSLYGYTF	TGTGCCAGCAGCCGACAGGGATCCCTATATGGCTACACCTTC
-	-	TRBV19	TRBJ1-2	CASEREDYGYTF	TGTGCCAGCGAACGGGAGGACTATGGCTACACCTTC
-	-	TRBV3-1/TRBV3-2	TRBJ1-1	CASSRQGGTEAFF	TGTGCCAGCAGCCGGCAGGGAGGCACTGAAGCTTTCTTT
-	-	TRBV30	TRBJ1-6	CAWSPQDGSPLHF	TGTGCCTGGAGCCCACAGGATGGTTCACCCCTCCACTTT
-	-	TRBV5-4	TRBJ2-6	CASSPDRGSGANVLTF	TGTGCCAGCAGCCCCGATCGGGGGTCTGGGGCCAACGTCCTGACTTTC
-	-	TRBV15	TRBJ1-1	CATSRVSWAGGTEAFF	TGTGCCACCAGCAGAGTAAGTTGGGCAGGTGGTACTGAAGCTTTCTTT
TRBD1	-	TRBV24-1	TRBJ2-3	CATRGTGNASDTQYF	TGTGCCACCAGGGGGACAGGGAACGCTTCAGATACGCAGTATTTT
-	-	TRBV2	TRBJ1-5	CASSEFGVSNQPQHF	TGTGCCAGCAGTGAATTCGGGGTTAGCAATCAGCCCCAGCATTTT
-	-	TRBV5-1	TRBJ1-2	CASSLDSSYGYTF	TGCGCCAGCAGCCTGGACAGTTCCTATGGCTACACCTTC
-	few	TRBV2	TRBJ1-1	CAGVENTEAFF	TGTGCTGGAGTGGAGAACACTGAAGCTTTCTTT
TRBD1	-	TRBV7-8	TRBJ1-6	CASSSRTGGDFVSSPLHF	TGTGCCAGCAGCTCACGGACAGGGGGCGACTTCGTTAGTTCACCCCTCCACTTT
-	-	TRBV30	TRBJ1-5	CACERSQNQPQHF	TGTGCCTGCGAACGGAGCCAAAATCAGCCCCAGCATTTT
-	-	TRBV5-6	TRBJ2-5	CASSQSGNQETQYF	TGTGCCAGCAGCCAATCCGGGAACCAAGAGACCCAGTACTTC
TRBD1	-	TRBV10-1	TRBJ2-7	CASSRDRGYEQYF	TGCGCCAGCAGCAGGGACAGGGGCTATGAGCAGTACTTC
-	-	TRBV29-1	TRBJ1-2	CSVVQGYGYTF	TGCAGCGTTGTGCAGGGCTATGGCTACACCTTC
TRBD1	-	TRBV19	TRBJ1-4	CASSPDRGEKLFF	TGTGCCAGTAGCCCAGACAGGGGTGAAAAACTGTTTTTT
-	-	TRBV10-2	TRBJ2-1	CASTDRKNEQFF	TGCGCCAGCACCGACAGGAAGAATGAGCAGTTCTTC
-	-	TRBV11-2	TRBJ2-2	CASSFREGAGELFF	TGTGCCAGCAGCTTCCGAGAAGGGGCCGGGGAGCTGTTTTTT
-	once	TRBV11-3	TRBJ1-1	CASSPITEAFF	TGTGCCAGCAGCCCCATCACTGAAGCTTTCTTT
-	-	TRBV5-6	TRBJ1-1	CASSPRPQGEAFF	TGTGCCAGCAGCCCGAGGCCCCAGGGGGAAGCTTTCTTT
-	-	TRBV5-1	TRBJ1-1	CASRPGGAMNTEAFF	TGCGCCAGCAGGCCCGGGGGGGCTATGAACACTGAAGCTTTCTTT
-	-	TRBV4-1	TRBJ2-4	CASSQDSPLDRPQNIQYF	TGCGCCAGCAGCCAAGATTCCCCCCTTGACAGGCCTCAAAACATTCAGTACTTC
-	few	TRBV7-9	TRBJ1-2	CASSLARDTANYGYTF	TGTGCCAGCAGCTTAGCGAGGGACACAGCTAACTATGGCTACACCTTC
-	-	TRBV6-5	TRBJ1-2	CASSYSGRKSGYTF	TGTGCCAGCAGTTACTCCGGCAGGAAAAGCGGCTACACCTTC
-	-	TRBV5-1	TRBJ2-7	CASRLGQSRTYEQYF	TGCGCCAGCAGGCTCGGACAGTCCCGAACCTACGAGCAGTACTTC
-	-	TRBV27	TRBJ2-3	CASSLSSVRLRDTQYF	TGTGCCAGCAGTTTATCTAGCGTGAGGTTACGAGATACGCAGTATTTT
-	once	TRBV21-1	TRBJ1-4	CASERADRHYNEKLFF	TGTGCCAGCGAAAGGGCCGACAGACATTATAATGAAAAACTGTTTTTT
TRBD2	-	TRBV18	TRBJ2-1	CASSRAGGPNEQFF	TGTGCCAGCTCACGAGCGGGAGGGCCGAATGAGCAGTTCTTC
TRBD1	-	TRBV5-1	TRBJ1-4	CASSPTGVTTNEKLFF	TGCGCCAGCAGCCCGACAGGGGTCACAACTAATGAAAAACTGTTTTTT
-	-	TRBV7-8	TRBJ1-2	CASSPGVRDGYTF	TGTGCCAGCAGCCCCGGCGTGAGGGATGGCTACACCTTC
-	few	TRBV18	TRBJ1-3	CASSLQQGLGSGNTIYF	TGTGCCAGCTCACTACAACAGGGTCTGGGCTCTGGAAACACCATATATTTT
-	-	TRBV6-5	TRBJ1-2	CASSRQINYGYTF	TGTGCCAGCAGCAGACAGATTAACTATGGCTACACCTTC
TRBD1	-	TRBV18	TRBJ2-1	CVTAGTGRHNEQFF	TGTGTTACTGCCGGGACAGGGAGACACAATGAGCAGTTCTTC
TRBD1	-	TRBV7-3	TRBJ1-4	CASSLAGTGGEKLFF	TGTGCCAGCAGCTTAGCCGGGACAGGGGGCGAAAAACTGTTTTTT
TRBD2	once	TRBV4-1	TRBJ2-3	CASSQEVAGVSTDTQYF	TGCGCCAGCAGCCAAGAGGTGGCGGGAGTGAGCACAGATACGCAGTATTTT
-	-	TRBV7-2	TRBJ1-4	CASSARGNEKLFF	TGTGCCAGCAGCGCGAGGGGGAATGAAAAACTGTTTTTT
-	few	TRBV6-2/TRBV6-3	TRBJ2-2	CASSPGHLDTGELFF	TGTGCCAGCAGCCCGGGACACCTAGACACCGGGGAGCTGTTTTTT
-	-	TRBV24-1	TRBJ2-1	CATSAQASSYNEQFF	TGTGCCACCAGTGCCCAGGCCTCATCCTACAATGAGCAGTTCTTC
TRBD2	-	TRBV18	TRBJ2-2	CASSPVAGGGTGELFF	TGTGCCAGCTCACCAGTAGCGGGAGGAGGCACCGGGGAGCTGTTTTTT
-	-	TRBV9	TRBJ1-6	CASSSSRGTNSPLHF	TGTGCCAGCAGCTCTTCCAGGGGCACGAATTCACCCCTCCACTTT
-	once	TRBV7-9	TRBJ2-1	CASSLASPGSIYNEQFF	TGTGCCAGCAGCTTAGCCTCCCCCGGGAGTATCTACAATGAGCAGTTCTTC
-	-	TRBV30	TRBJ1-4	CAWSVSPVEKLFF	TGTGCCTGGAGTGTAAGCCCCGTGGAAAAACTGTTTTTT
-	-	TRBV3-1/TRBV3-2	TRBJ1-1	CASSQGASGWTEAFF	TGTGCCAGCAGCCAAGGAGCCTCAGGGTGGACTGAAGCTTTCTTT
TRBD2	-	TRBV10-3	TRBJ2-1	CAIGLAAYNEQFF	TGTGCCATTGGACTAGCGGCCTACAATGAGCAGTTCTTC
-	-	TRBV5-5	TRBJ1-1	CASSLWPRAGSKNTEAFF	TGTGCCAGCAGCTTGTGGCCTCGGGCGGGGAGCAAGAACACTGAAGCTTTCTTT
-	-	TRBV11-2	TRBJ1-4	CASSLGQATNEKLFF	TGTGCCAGCAGCTTAGGACAGGCAACTAATGAAAAACTGTTTTTT
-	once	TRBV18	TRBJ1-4	CASSQSSTNEKLFF	TGTGCCAGCTCACAATCCTCAACTAATGAAAAACTGTTTTTT
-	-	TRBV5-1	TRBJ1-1	CASSLSGKLTEAFF	TGCGCCAGCAGCTTGTCCGGGAAACTCACTGAAGCTTTCTTT
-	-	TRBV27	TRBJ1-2	CASSLFASNYGYTF	TGTGCCAGCAGTTTATTCGCCAGTAACTATGGCTACACCTTC
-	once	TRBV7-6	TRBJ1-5	CASSLGGGYSNQPQHF	TGTGCCAGCAGCTTAGGGGGGGGCTACAGCAATCAGCCCCAGCATTTT